The entry below describes one T cell receptor beta chain. Its antigen is unidentified. The protocol was immunoSEQ multiplex PCR, while the TCRdb copy is restricted to in-frame clones and leaves out a portion. The table records millions of clones, 85% to 95% of them present only once. This CDR3 is built from 17 residues. Trimming shortened V by 6 bases and J by 6 bases, and 26 bases separated the two germline ends. Per germline, CDR1 LNHDA and CDR2 SQIVND (reference sequence). CD45RA-negative memory and CD45RA+ naive subsets were split from the CD4+ cells. The data belong to a study of shared clonotypes between healthy human individuals. Overall study: Three plates each covered CD4 naive and memory; CD8 naive two, CD8 memory one. Overall study results and limits: The study generally estimated greater richness for naive than memory subsets.

The origin of this receptor is a man aged 18 to 29 in good health. The chain couples TRBV19 to TRBJ1-2; possibly TRBD1 for D (6 bases). Source material: naive CD4+ T cells sorted from blood. Noted subset: CD45RA+ positively selected. The CDR3 nucleotides are TGTGCCAGTAGCCCGAGAGACAGTGCCTTCAGGGGAGATGGCTACACCTTC. It translates to CASSPRDSAFRGDGYTF.